This T cell receptor beta chain was retrieved from a study of radiotherapy plus CTLA-4 blockade in lung cancer listed by TCRdb under 2018. About the full investigation: Among the enrolled patients, under 20% had an objective response, and about 30% reached disease control.

Focal radiation therapy combined with CTLA-4 blockade (ipilimumab) was tested in patients with chemo-refractory metastatic non-small-cell lung cancer. With respect to this clone: There is no known antigen for this receptor. The sample holds no much larger clone one base away, and base qualities are not on file.

Library construction relied on the immunoSEQ multiplex PCR assay. This immuneACCESS table, as held by TCRdb, lists in-frame sequences with V and J called but not all clones. Of the missing ones, under half trace to an unresolved V gene in checked studies; the others have no known cause. Counted in this sample were some 37,000 clones; 72% of them appeared once. Around 9.9% of the sample is held by the ten biggest clonotypes. Sequences SGHTA (CDR1) and FQGTGA (CDR2) are obtained from the germline V gene. Spanning cysteine to phenylalanine, the CDR3 consists of 17 amino acids. Solely the CDR3 DNA is kept, with 51 bases framed from the first base. V and J are trimmed by 6 bases and 5 bases, and the gene matches miss 10 bases of the junction. General study outcomes and caveats: TCR clones derived from tumors expanded in peripheral blood after treatment with radiotherapy and ipilimumab. Increased serum interferon-beta after radiation, together with early dynamic changes in blood T cell clones, were reported to be the strongest predictors of response.

Here the sequenced sample was peripheral blood, taken from a patient treated with radiotherapy plus ipilimumab. The chain is encoded by TRBV7-3 joined to TRBJ2-1, and TRBD2 matches 13 of the central bases. The TCR sequence derives from a human donor with non-small cell lung cancer who had stable disease on radiotherapy plus ipilimumab. The DNA sequence reads TGTGCCAGCAGGGGACAGATGACTAGCGGGGGGAACAATGAGCAGTTCTTC. This codes for CASRGQMTSGGNNEQFF.